The 18 T cell receptor beta chains listed next were all sequenced from one sample in a study of cytomegalovirus exposure and HLA in healthy donors. Primers included in the PCR were 60 Vbeta and 13 Jbeta primers. The repertoire was sequenced with immunoSEQ multiplex PCR; TCRdb's copy has only in-frame clones and lacks some. The sample yields about 130,000 clones, 65% to 90% seen once. The sequencing input was PBMCs. These receptors were obtained from a woman aged 18-35 years in good health and CMV-seropositive.

V gene TRBV2 combines with J gene TRBJ1-6; D possibly corresponds to TRBD1 (6 bases). Germline CDR1 reads SNHLY; CDR2 reads FYNNEI. Trimming cost V 6 bases and J 13 bases, with 13 bases left between them. The CDR3 consists of 12 residues. CDR3 in amino acids: CASSGQPGPLHF. The CDR3 bases are TGTGCCAGCAGCGGACAGCCGGGGCCCCTCCACTTT.

V gene TRBV15 combines with J gene TRBJ2-5; 15 nucleotides line up with TRBD2. CDR1 and CDR2 from the germline V gene are LNHNV and YYDKDF (reference sequence). The CDR3 contains 16 residues. V shed 3 bases, J shed 6 bases, and the junction held 5 bases outside the gene matches. CDR3 region: CATSRGTSGGLKTQYF. In nucleotides, the CDR3 is TGTGCCACCAGCAGGGGGACTAGCGGGGGGTTAAAGACCCAGTACTTC.

The chain uses TRBV7-9 and TRBJ2-7; D remains unclear. Trimming removed 3 bases at V and 6 bases at J, with 15 bases between. Germline CDR1 and CDR2: SEHNR and FQNEAQ (reference sequence). The CDR3 loop spans 14 amino acids. The CDR3: CASSFGAIGSEQYF. The CDR3 DNA reads as TGTGCCAGCAGCTTTGGTGCGATCGGGTCCGAGCAGTACTTC.

The chain carries TRBV4-1 and TRBJ2-3; 10 nucleotides agree with TRBD2. Looked up from germline, CDR1 is MGHRA and CDR2 is YSYEKL. V trimming: 0 bases; J trimming: 6 bases; junction bases outside the gene matches: 6. CDR3 length: 16 residues. CDR3 DNA sequence: TGCGCCAGCAGCCAAGACGGAGCGGGGGGGCTGGATACGCAGTATTTT. Translated: CASSQDGAGGLDTQYF.

The chain recombines TRBV11-2 with TRBJ1-2, with 7 bases matching TRBD1. Trimming took 5 bases from V and 8 from J; bases not matched to a gene: 11. Looked up from germline, CDR1 is SGHAT and CDR2 is FQNNGV. CDR3 size: 14 residues. The chain's CDR3 is CASSAFHRGGGYTF. The CDR3 region has the DNA TGTGCCAGCAGCGCCTTCCACAGGGGCGGCGGCTACACCTTC.

The chain recombines TRBV11-2 with TRBJ2-7; TRBD1 agrees at 10 bases. The CDR3 sequence is 15 residues long. V trimming: 4 bases; J trimming: 3 bases; junction bases outside the gene matches: 6. The V gene's germline CDR1 is SGHAT and CDR2 FQNNGV. CDR3 coding DNA: TGTGCCAGCAGCTCCGGGACAGGGGAGTTCTACGAGCAGTACTTC. It is translated as CASSSGTGEFYEQYF.

V usage is TRBV4-1 and J usage is TRBJ2-7; weak D call: TRBD1 (6 bases). The ends were cut back, 0 bases at V and 1 base at J, with 19 bases in the middle. The length of the CDR3 is 18 residues. CDR1 MGHRA and CDR2 YSYEKL come from the germline V gene. CDR3 nucleotide sequence: TGCGCCAGCAGCCAAGAACGGGGTTACAGGGATGGGTCCTACGAGCAGTACTTC. Translation: CASSQERGYRDGSYEQYF.

The chain uses TRBV7-9 and TRBJ2-3; no clear D gene. The CDR3 extends over 16 amino acids. Germline-derived CDR1 and CDR2 are SEHNR and FQNEAQ (reference sequence). Trimming removed 0 bases at V and 1 base at J, with 11 bases between. CDR3 nucleotides: TGTGCCAGCAGCTTAGCAACGAGCGAACGCACAGATACGCAGTATTTT. Translation: CASSLATSERTDTQYF. The entire variable domain, with the rest obtained from reference TRBV7-9 and TRBJ2-3, is as follows: DTGVSQNPRHKITKRGQNVTFRCDPISEHNRLYWYRQTLGQGPEFLTYFQNEAQLEKSRLLSDRFSAERPKGSFSTLEIQRTEQGDSAMYLCASSLATSERTDTQYFGPGTRLTVL.

The rearrangement joins TRBV30 to TRBJ1-6; 8 bases match TRBD1. The CDR3 has 18 amino acids. Germline V gene data show CDR1 as GTSNPN and CDR2 as SVGIG (reference sequence). The J segment lost 0 bases and the V segment lost 5 bases, leaving 12 bases of the junction unmatched. CDR3 bases: TGTGCCTGGCAATCAGGGGGCTTTTTCAGCTCCTATAATTCACCCCTCCACTTT. Encoded protein: CAWQSGGFFSSYNSPLHF.

This sequence joins TRBV11-2 and TRBJ2-2; the D gene is possibly TRBD2 (5 bases). Germline loops: CDR1 SGHAT, CDR2 FQNNGV. This CDR3 is 14 amino acids long. The V end was cut by 3 bases, the J end by 5 bases, with 10 bases between. This CDR3 reads CASSFGSGTGELFF. For the CDR3, the DNA is TGTGCCAGCAGCTTCGGGTCGGGGACCGGGGAGCTGTTTTTT.

The V and J genes are TRBV7-9 and TRBJ1-4; 9 bases match TRBD1. The CDR3 has 17 amino acids. Germline trimming cut 1 base from V and 8 bases from J; bases unmatched to any gene: 11. Germline V CDR1 and CDR2: SEHNR, FQNEAQ (reference sequence). The CDR3, as DNA: TGTGCCAGCAGCTTAGGATATGACGGGACAGGGCCCGAAAAACTGTTTTTT. It codes for CASSLGYDGTGPEKLFF.

The chain links TRBV25-1 to TRBJ1-4; D remains ambiguous. CDR1 and CDR2 (germline): MGHDK, SYGVNS. The CDR3 totals 14 residues. With 1 base removed from V and 0 bases from J, the gap between germline ends came to 3 bases. For the CDR3, the DNA is TGTGCCAGCAGTGAATCCGCAACTAATGAAAAACTGTTTTTT. This translates into CASSESATNEKLFF. The variable domain in full, completed from reference TRBV25-1 and TRBJ1-4, reads EADIYQTPRYLVIGTGKKITLECSQTMGHDKMYWYQQDPGMELHLIHYSYGVNSTEKGDLSSESTVSRIRTEHFPLTLESARPSHTSQYLCASSESATNEKLFFGSGTQLSVL.

This sequence joins TRBV27 and TRBJ1-4; D is unclear. V was pared by 10 bases and J by 10 bases, with 13 bases between. In germline, CDR1 is MNHEY, CDR2 SMNVEV (reference sequence). The CDR3 has 11 amino acids. CDR3 DNA: TGTGCCACTCCACTCCAGCGAAAACTGTTTTTT. Protein product: CATPLQRKLFF.

The rearrangement joins TRBV29-1 to TRBJ1-1, with 9 positions matching TRBD1. J gave up 4 bases and V 5 bases, and 5 bases lay outside the gene matches. The CDR3 consists of 13 residues. The germline gives CDR1 SQVTM, CDR2 ANQGSEA. Here the CDR3 DNA reads TGCAGCGTTTCACAGGGGGCAAGCACTGAAGCTTTCTTT. This sequence encodes CSVSQGASTEAFF. Supplemented by reference TRBV29-1 and TRBJ1-1, the full variable domain reads SAVISQKPSRDICQRGTSLTIQCQVDSQVTMMFWYRQQPGQSLTLIATANQGSEATYESGFVIDKFPISRPNLTFSTLTVSNMSPEDSSIYLCSVSQGASTEAFFGQGTRLTVV.

This chain uses TRBV5-4 with TRBJ2-7; TRBD1 is a possible D gene (6 bases). Trimming cost V 0 bases and J 5 bases, with 15 bases left between them. In germline, CDR1 is SGHNT, CDR2 YYREEE (reference sequence). The CDR3 runs to 15 residues. CDR3 DNA sequence: TGTGCCAGCAGCTTGGCCAACAGGGTCACAGACGAGCAGTACTTC. Translated: CASSLANRVTDEQYF.

This chain links TRBV5-4 with TRBJ2-3; D remains ambiguous. The ends were cut back, 1 base at V and 2 bases at J, with 11 bases in the middle. The germline V gene encodes CDR1 SGHNT and CDR2 YYREEE (reference sequence). There are 15 residues in the CDR3. The CDR3 region is CASSLYGGYTDTQYF. As DNA, the CDR3 is TGTGCCAGCAGCTTGTACGGCGGATACACAGATACGCAGTATTTT.

The chain has TRBV5-1 and TRBJ1-1; D possibly corresponds to TRBD1 (6 bases). Germline V gives CDR1 SGHRS, CDR2 YFSETQ. The V end was cut by 3 bases, the J end by 6 bases, with 12 bases between. CDR3 size: 13 residues. The CDR3, as DNA: TGCGCCAGCAGCTCCTGGGGGGGCCCTGAAGCTTTCTTT. Its protein is CASSSWGGPEAFF.

The chain couples TRBV12-5 to TRBJ2-3; 9 positions match TRBD1. V trimming: 4 bases; J trimming: 4 bases; junction bases outside the gene matches: 3. The CDR3 sequence is 14 residues long. Germline V lookup: CDR1 LGHNT, CDR2 FRNRAP. The CDR3 coding sequence is TGTGCTAGTGGTTCCGGGACAGGGCCAGATACGCAGTATTTT. As protein: CASGSGTGPDTQYF.